These T cell receptor beta chains were read from a single sample in a study of blood T cell repertoires in COVID-19. Only in-frame clones appear in the TCRdb table, and some are missing; sequencing was by immunoSEQ multiplex PCR. The data contain some 22,000 clones, roughly 92% of them singletons. Sequencing was carried out using peripheral blood. These receptors originate from a woman aged 50 to 65 with active COVID-19. Each CDR3 is given with its conserved first and last residue. Each record gives: J gene, D gene, V gene, clone size, CDR3 DNA, CDR3 protein. The D gene is left open where the match is weak. Some rows have no size entry. The others give once, few or many, or a class for an expanded clone.

>TRBJ1-2|TRBD1|TRBV27|.
TGTGCCAGCAGTCTCAATCCGGGACAGCCGTTCTATGGCTACACCTTC
CASSLNPGQPFYGYTF
>TRBJ1-2|TRBD1|TRBV6-5|.
TGTGCCAGCAGTTGGACAGGGGGGAATGGCTACACCTTC
CASSWTGGNGYTF
>TRBJ1-2|.|TRBV2|once
TGTGCCAGCAGTGAGAGTCCCGGGGTGGGCGGCTACACCTTC
CASSESPGVGGYTF
>TRBJ2-7|TRBD1|TRBV19|.
TGTGCCAGTAGTATGACAGGGACCTACGAGCAGTACTTC
CASSMTGTYEQYF
>TRBJ1-1|TRBD1|TRBV19|.
TGTGCCAGTAACGTCCAACAGGGGGCCGGCACTGAAGCTTTCTTT
CASNVQQGAGTEAFF
>TRBJ1-5|.|TRBV19|.
TGTGCCAGTAGCATCGGGGGCAATCAGCCCCAGCATTTT
CASSIGGNQPQHF
>TRBJ1-1|.|TRBV10-2|.
TGCGCCAGCTCCTTCGGGGCAGGCGGGATGAACACTGAAGCTTTCTTT
CASSFGAGGMNTEAFF
>TRBJ1-2|.|TRBV10-3|once
TGTGCCATCAGCGCAGGACAGTATGGCTACACCTTC
CAISAGQYGYTF
>TRBJ2-2|TRBD1|TRBV12-5|.
TGTGCTAGTGGTCCCGGGACAGGGACCACCGGGGAGCTGTTTTTT
CASGPGTGTTGELFF
>TRBJ1-2|.|TRBV28|.
TGTGCCAGCAATCCCCGGCGTGGAGAAAGAGTGGCTAACTATGGCTACACCTTC
CASNPRRGERVANYGYTF
>TRBJ1-1|.|TRBV19|.
TGTGCCAGTAGTCCTCCAGGGGAGAACACTGAAGCTTTCTTT
CASSPPGENTEAFF
>TRBJ2-3|.|TRBV28|few
TGTGCCAGCAGTTTGTTGGGGCAGGGGGGTAGGGATACGCAGTATTTT
CASSLLGQGGRDTQYF
>TRBJ2-3|.|TRBV7-3|.
TGTGCCAGCAGCGAGGACATCACAGATACGCAGTATTTT
CASSEDITDTQYF
>TRBJ2-7|.|TRBV28|.
TGTGCCAGCAGCCCCATAAAATCAAGCGGAACATCAATCTACGAGCAGTACTTC
CASSPIKSSGTSIYEQYF
>TRBJ2-1|.|TRBV6-5|once
TGTGCCAGCAGTAGACAGGCGACCTCCTACAATGAGCAGTTCTTC
CASSRQATSYNEQFF
>TRBJ2-1|TRBD1|TRBV7-2|.
TGTGCCAGCAGAAACTCCCCCGCAGGGGGACATGAGCAGTTCTTC
CASRNSPAGGHEQFF
>TRBJ2-6|.|TRBV4-1|.
TGCGCCAGCAGCCAAGACGACAGCACGGGGGCCAACGTCCTGACTTTC
CASSQDDSTGANVLTF
>TRBJ1-4|.|TRBV28|.
TGTGCCAGCACCGCCCCGGGCAGGGGAATTGGTGAAAAACTGTTTTTT
CASTAPGRGIGEKLFF
>TRBJ1-2|TRBD1|TRBV24-1|.
TGTGCCACCAGTCCGACAGGGTATGGCTACACCTTC
CATSPTGYGYTF
>TRBJ1-4|.|TRBV21-1|.
TGTGCCAGCAGCAAGCCGGTAGCTACAAGGTGCATTGAAAAACTGTTTTTT
CASSKPVATRCIEKLFF
>TRBJ2-5|.|TRBV13|.
TGTGCCAGCAGCTCCCCCCGGACTTGGAGGGCGGAAGAGACCCAGTACTTC
CASSSPRTWRAEETQYF
>TRBJ1-1|.|TRBV5-1|.
TGCGCCAGCAGCTTAGGAGGGCTGGACACTGAAGCTTTCTTT
CASSLGGLDTEAFF